This TCR beta chain came from a study of control samples from healthy donors and cancer patients. The assay was immunoSEQ multiplex PCR, and TCRdb's table has in-frame clones only and misses some. Of approximately 90,000 clones listed, about 81% are singletons. CDR3 size: 13 residues. V trimming: 0 bases; J trimming: 8 bases; junction bases outside the gene matches: 4. Per the germline V gene, CDR1 is SGHRS and CDR2 is YFSETQ. The sequence derives from a man between 65 and 85 years old with lung cancer. The chain employs TRBV5-1 and TRBJ1-2; 7 nucleotides match TRBD1. The sequenced material came from PBMCs. DNA for the CDR3: TGCGCCAGCAGCTTGGAGACAGGGCCCGGCTACACCTTC. It codes for CASSLETGPGYTF.